The clone carrying this T cell receptor beta chain was observed a few times. This specimen comes from a study of CD8 T cells in ankylosing spondylitis. The ends were cut back, 3 bases at V and 9 bases at J, with 21 bases in the middle. This CDR3 region has 16 residues. Germline V lookup: CDR1 DFQATT, CDR2 SNEGSKA (reference sequence). TCRdb reanalysed the 5' RACE reads using MiXCR and keeps one entry per CDR3 protein. The sample lists about 270,000 distinct CDR3 sequences; under 35% were seen once. The chain combines TRBV20-1 with TRBJ1-6; D perhaps matches TRBD1 (5 bases). Material for sequencing was blood, either unsorted or a sorted T cell fraction (not recorded which). This TCR derives from a male donor with ankylosing spondylitis or in good health (not recorded which). CDR3: CSARLQVQGRFSPLHF. For the CDR3, the DNA is TGCAGTGCTAGGCTCCAGGTCCAGGGTCGGTTTTCACCCCTCCACTTT.